This T cell receptor beta chain was identified during a study of blood T cells in healthy people across ages. Each donor gave 9.5 to 10 milliliters of peripheral blood. For the second PCR, which ran for 7 to 11 cycles, a sample-barcoded 5' primer and a J-beta primer mix were used. Samples each returned at least 3 million CDR3-containing paired-end reads. TCRdb fed the 5' RACE reads into MiXCR, producing one record per CDR3 protein. The sample yields 790,000 or so distinct CDR3 sequences, about 61% seen once. The CDR3 length is 14 residues. CDR1 is SGHDN and CDR2 is FVKESK in the germline V gene. The sample comprised blood. The clonotype was recovered from a man in his forties in good health. The chain is built from TRBV14 and TRBJ2-5; no firm D call. The closer fit of TRBJ2-7 to the DNA end suggests the J call may be wrong. The CDR3 DNA follows: TGTGCCAGCAGCCACGGGTCCCCCCTCGACGAGCAGTACTTC. Translating gives CASSHGSPLDEQYF.